A selection of T cell receptor beta chains follows, all from one sample in a study of blood T cell repertoires in COVID-19. Sequencing used immunoSEQ multiplex PCR; TCRdb keeps in-frame clones, though not all of them. The table includes around 260,000 clones, around 82% detected once. Sequencing was carried out using peripheral blood. All receptors derive from a woman in her forties or fifties who had recovered from COVID-19. Each CDR3 is given with its conserved first and last residue. The D gene is left open where the match is weak. Size is stated for part of the rows, as once, few or many counts, or as a class when the clone is expanded.

>few|TRBD2|TRBJ2-1|TRBV28
CASSNTASGRVYSYNEQFF
TGTGCCAGCAGCAACACTGCTAGCGGGAGGGTCTACTCCTACAATGAGCAGTTCTTC
>once|-|TRBJ1-4|TRBV3-1/TRBV3-2
CASSRSGGNEKLFF
TGTGCCAGCAGCCGGTCGGGAGGGAATGAAAAACTGTTTTTT
>-|TRBD1|TRBJ2-7|TRBV7-2
CASSLDRGVLYEQYF
TGTGCCAGCAGCCTAGACAGGGGGGTTCTCTACGAGCAGTACTTC
>-|TRBD1|TRBJ2-3|TRBV19
CASDRGSTDTQYF
TGTGCCAGCGACAGGGGAAGCACAGATACGCAGTATTTT
>few|TRBD2|TRBJ2-7|TRBV6-5
CASSSTTSGGYEQYF
TGTGCCAGCAGTTCCACGACTAGCGGGGGCTACGAGCAGTACTTC
>-|-|TRBJ1-2|TRBV27
CASRTTGSNYGYTF
TGTGCCAGCAGAACCACAGGCTCTAACTATGGCTACACCTTC
>-|-|TRBJ2-3|TRBV7-3
CASSSGTDTQYF
TGTGCCAGCAGCTCCGGCACAGATACGCAGTATTTT
>-|TRBD1|TRBJ1-1|TRBV7-2
CASSPGQGFTEAFF
TGTGCCAGCAGCCCGGGACAGGGCTTTACTGAAGCTTTCTTT
>-|-|TRBJ1-1|TRBV27
CASSFRQGMNTEAFF
TGTGCCAGCAGTTTTCGGCAGGGGATGAACACTGAAGCTTTCTTT
>-|-|TRBJ2-1|TRBV27
CASSFSSGNEQFF
TGTGCCAGCAGTTTTTCCTCCGGCAATGAGCAGTTCTTC
>few|-|TRBJ1-1|TRBV15
CATSRTTPNTEAFF
TGTGCCACCAGCAGAACGACACCTAACACTGAAGCTTTCTTT
>-|-|TRBJ1-4|TRBV19
CASISGQHNEKLFF
TGTGCCAGTATATCCGGACAGCATAATGAAAAACTGTTTTTT
>-|-|TRBJ2-7|TRBV28
CASSSGQNYEQYF
TGTGCCAGCAGTTCCGGACAGAACTACGAGCAGTACTTC
>-|-|TRBJ1-4|TRBV12-3/TRBV12-4
CASSPSPLLKLFF
TGTGCCAGCAGTCCATCACCACTCTTAAAACTGTTTTTT
>-|TRBD2|TRBJ2-5|TRBV3-1/TRBV3-2
CASSSRLAGYQETQYF
TGTGCCAGCAGCTCCAGACTAGCGGGCTATCAAGAGACCCAGTACTTC
>-|TRBD1|TRBJ2-7|TRBV7-2
CASIWAGTGYYEQYF
TGTGCCAGCATCTGGGCCGGGACAGGCTACTACGAGCAGTACTTC
>-|-|TRBJ2-7|TRBV7-2
CASSLLTGPGGSYEQYF
TGTGCCAGCAGCCTACTTACAGGCCCGGGTGGCTCCTACGAGCAGTACTTC
>once|-|TRBJ2-7|TRBV18
CASSPYSDSYEQYF
TGTGCCAGCTCACCGTATAGCGATTCCTACGAGCAGTACTTC
>-|TRBD2|TRBJ2-1|TRBV10-2
CASGGTSGLNNEQFF
TGCGCCAGCGGCGGGACTAGCGGGCTTAACAATGAGCAGTTCTTC
>once|-|TRBJ2-3|TRBV7-3
CASSLRGADTQYF
TGTGCCAGCAGCTTAAGGGGAGCAGATACGCAGTATTTT